This TCR beta chain originates from a study of beta chain features in type 1 diabetes. Study-wide results and caveats: Moderately but significantly shorter TCRB CDR3s were found in Type 1 diabetes patients in all four CD4+ subsets. Lower insertion and higher deletion counts appeared at VDJ junctions in type 1 diabetes patients.

The whole isolated RNA underwent reverse transcription, so sequencing captured expressed TCRB transcripts. Sequenced by immunoSEQ multiplex PCR; TCRdb stores in-frame clones only, minus some. The repertoire consists of roughly 450,000 clones, with 9.5% to 12% occurring once and the leading ten covering 0.045% to 0.06%. Sorting based on CD45RO/CCR7/CD25/CD127/CD95/CD27 separated CD4+ naive, central memory, regulatory and stem cell-like memory cells. This clone was counted between two and nine times. Its antigen is unidentified. The CDR3 length is 18 residues. The sequence came from a woman aged 18-30 years in good health. The chain has TRBV21-1 and TRBJ1-4. TRBV21-1 is shown as a pseudogene. The material sequenced was naive CD4+ T cells from blood. The CDR3, as DNA: TGTGCCAGCAGCAATCTTTTTATGACTGGGACGGCCAAAGGAAAACTGTTTTTT. This codes for CASSNLFMTGTAKGKLFF.